These 16 T cell receptor beta chains were sequenced from one sample in a study of blood T cell repertoires in COVID-19. Produced via immunoSEQ multiplex PCR; TCRdb's table is partial and in-frame only. The profile covers approximately 320,000 clones, with 80% to 90% appearing a single time and 8% to 9% taken by the ten largest. Sequencing used PBMCs or T cells enriched from blood (not recorded which). Source of these receptors: a woman aged 18-30 years who had recovered from COVID-19.

The chain links TRBV30 to TRBJ1-5; TRBD1 matches at 10 bases. J was trimmed by 6 bases and V by 5 bases; bases with no gene match: 4. Germline CDR1 reads GTSNPN; CDR2 reads SVGIG (reference sequence). This CDR3 is built from 13 residues. The CDR3 region is CAWDRGHSQPQHF. Here the CDR3 DNA reads TGTGCCTGGGACAGGGGGCACAGTCAGCCCCAGCATTTT.

The gene calls are TRBV5-1 and TRBJ1-1, with D perhaps TRBD1 (6 bases). Germline V gene data show CDR1 as SGHRS and CDR2 as YFSETQ. The CDR3 extends over 13 amino acids. V lost 4 bases and J lost 6, with 13 bases in between. This CDR3 reads CASSASGTSEAFF. DNA for the CDR3: TGCGCCAGCAGCGCCTCAGGGACATCTGAAGCTTTCTTT.

The chain carries TRBV28 and TRBJ1-1; 9 positions match TRBD1. V dropped 2 bases and J dropped 1; count of bases not matched to a gene: 5. Germline V lookup: CDR1 MDHEN, CDR2 SYDVKM. The CDR3 is 16 amino acids. The CDR3 reads CASSLPQGQGNTEAFF. DNA of the CDR3: TGTGCCAGCAGTTTACCCCAGGGACAGGGGAACACTGAAGCTTTCTTT.

The chain employs TRBV29-1 and TRBJ1-2; D is possibly TRBD1 (5 bases). With 2 bases removed from V and 2 bases from J, the gap between germline ends came to 18 bases. Germline CDR1 is SQVTM and CDR2 is ANQGSEA. CDR3 size: 16 residues. The CDR3 DNA reads as TGCAGCGTTGAATTCCCTCATCCCGACAGAAACTATGGCTACACCTTC. This encodes CSVEFPHPDRNYGYTF.

The CDR3 spells CASSLALGTGTDTQYF. The CDR3, as DNA: TGTGCCAGCAGCTTAGCGCTGGGTACAGGCACAGATACGCAGTATTTT. This sequence joins TRBV11-1 and TRBJ2-3; D is unresolved. Trimming took 0 bases from V and 1 from J, leaving 11 bases between them. Germline lookup yields CDR1 SGHAT and CDR2 FQDESV (reference sequence). The CDR3 consists of 16 residues.

The V gene is TRBV6-6, the J gene TRBJ1-6, with D unresolved. Germline assignment: CDR1 MNHNY and CDR2 SVGAGI (reference sequence). Trimming cost V 0 bases and J 9 bases, with 15 bases left between them. The CDR3 consists of 16 residues. DNA of the CDR3: TGTGCCAGCAGTTACTCGACACGATGGCTATTTTCACCCCTCCACTTT. It encodes CASSYSTRWLFSPLHF.

The genes are TRBV27 and TRBJ1-1; no clear D gene. CDR3 size: 14 residues. V lost 3 bases and J lost 0, with 8 bases in between. The germline V gene has CDR1 MNHEY and CDR2 SMNVEV (reference sequence). CDR3 DNA: TGTGCCAGCAGTTTCGCTGGCATGAACACTGAAGCTTTCTTT. Its protein product is CASSFAGMNTEAFF.

J is TRBJ1-5 and V is TRBV19; 10 bases map to TRBD1. This CDR3 has 18 residues. V lost 7 bases to trimming and J lost 2 bases; unmatched junction nucleotides: 14. From germline, CDR1 is LNHDA and CDR2 SQIVND (reference sequence). The CDR3 bases are TGTGCCAGTACCCCGGACAGGGGGGCATATTACCGCAATCAGCCCCAGCATTTT. It codes for CASTPDRGAYYRNQPQHF.

The rearrangement joins TRBV27 to TRBJ2-5; D gene unclear. The CDR3 length is 15 residues. V lost 5 bases, J lost 5 bases, and 18 bases lay in between. Looked up from germline, CDR1 is MNHEY and CDR2 is SMNVEV (reference sequence). The DNA for the CDR3 is TGTGCCAGCAGTCCTATTGGTCCCCAGCGCGAGACCCAGTACTTC. Protein sequence: CASSPIGPQRETQYF.

The rearrangement uses TRBV7-2 and TRBJ2-1; maybe TRBD2 (7 bases). The V gene lost 3 bases and the J gene lost 7 bases, with 10 bases spanning the gap. This CDR3 has 13 residues. Germline lookup yields CDR1 SGHTA and CDR2 FQGNSA. In DNA, the CDR3 is TGTGCCAGCAGCTTTAGGGGGGGAAATGAGCAGTTCTTC. Translation gives CASSFRGGNEQFF.

The chain has TRBV20-1 and TRBJ2-2, with TRBD2 matching 9 bases. V trimming: 3 bases; J trimming: 6 bases; junction bases outside the gene matches: 8. This CDR3 comprises 15 residues. CDR1 and CDR2 from the germline V gene are DFQATT and SNEGSKA (reference sequence). CDR3: CSASLAGGPPGELFF. The CDR3 region has the DNA TGCAGTGCTAGTCTGGCGGGGGGGCCTCCCGGGGAGCTGTTTTTT.

CDR3 loop: CASSRQTGYTDTQYF. DNA of the CDR3: TGCGCCAGCAGCCGACAGACAGGATACACAGATACGCAGTATTTT. This rearrangement joins TRBV4-3 to TRBJ2-3; possible D gene TRBD1, 6 bases. Trimming removed 4 bases from V and 2 bases from J, with 13 bases in between. Germline V gene lookup returns CDR1 LGHNA and CDR2 YSLEER. The CDR3 has 15 amino acids.

The chain carries TRBV6-2 or TRBV6-3 and TRBJ1-4; 8 bases are a match to TRBD1. V lost 5 bases to trimming and J lost 6 bases; unmatched junction nucleotides: 5. The CDR3 has 14 residues. CDR1 is MNHEY, CDR2 SVGEGT, per germline. In DNA, the CDR3 is TGTGCCAGCAGTGACAGGGGACTGGATGAAAAACTGTTTTTT. Its translation: CASSDRGLDEKLFF.

This clone was seen just once. The chain carries TRBV5-4 and TRBJ2-1; 9 positions match TRBD2. With 0 bases clipped from V and 9 bases from J, the junction kept 10 bases outside the gene matches. This CDR3 contains 16 residues. Germline CDR1 SGHNT, CDR2 YYREEE (reference sequence). For the CDR3, the DNA is TGTGCCAGCAGCTTGGCCAAGCTAGCGGGGATCGGTGAGCAGTTCTTC. It specifies CASSLAKLAGIGEQFF.

The chain has TRBV11-2 and TRBJ2-1; no definite D call. Trimming took 5 bases from V and 6 from J, leaving 5 bases between them. Germline lookup yields CDR1 SGHAT and CDR2 FQNNGV. The CDR3 loop spans 11 amino acids. Here the CDR3 DNA reads TGTGCCAGCAGCGGCGGCAATGAGCAGTTCTTC. As protein: CASSGGNEQFF.

The chain employs TRBV5-5 and TRBJ2-1, with 8 positions matching TRBD2. CDR1 is SGHKS, CDR2 YYEKEE, per germline (reference sequence). The CDR3 spans 16 residues. V lost 3 bases to trimming and J lost 5 bases; unmatched junction nucleotides: 10. As DNA, the CDR3 is TGTGCCAGCAGCTGGCGGCCGGGACTAGACAACAATGAGCAGTTCTTC. Protein product: CASSWRPGLDNNEQFF.